This is a list of T cell receptor beta chains from one sample in a study of shared clonotypes between healthy human individuals. Repertoires were generated with immunoSEQ multiplex PCR, while TCRdb's copy carries only in-frame clones and drops some. The profile covers hundreds of thousands of clones, with roughly 96% appearing a single time and less than 0.12% taken by the ten largest. Sequenced sample: naive CD8+ T cells sorted from blood. The receptors were sampled from a woman in her twenties or thirties in good health. Each CDR3 is given with its conserved first and last residue. The D gene is left open where the match is weak. Size is omitted from some rows. Given values are once, few, many or a class for expanded clones.

cdr3_length: 14
v_call: TRBV30
d_call: -
j_call: TRBJ2-7
clone_size: -
cdr3_aa: CAWSGPGGIGEQYF
cdr3_nt: TGTGCCTGGAGTGGCCCAGGGGGGATAGGGGAGCAGTACTTC

cdr3_length: 13
v_call: TRBV6-6
d_call: TRBD2
j_call: TRBJ2-7
clone_size: -
cdr3_aa: CASSSLAGDEQYF
cdr3_nt: TGTGCCAGCAGTTCACTAGCGGGAGATGAGCAGTACTTC

cdr3_length: 15
v_call: TRBV5-8
d_call: TRBD2
j_call: TRBJ2-1
clone_size: -
cdr3_aa: CASSFREGLLNEQFF
cdr3_nt: TGTGCCAGCAGCTTTCGGGAGGGCCTCCTCAATGAGCAGTTCTTC

cdr3_length: 14
v_call: TRBV5-6
d_call: -
j_call: TRBJ1-4
clone_size: -
cdr3_aa: CASSSRAPNEKLFF
cdr3_nt: TGTGCCAGCAGCTCCAGGGCCCCTAATGAAAAACTGTTTTTT

cdr3_length: 15
v_call: TRBV4-1
d_call: -
j_call: TRBJ2-1
clone_size: -
cdr3_aa: CASSQGMSSYNEQFF
cdr3_nt: TGCGCCAGCAGCCAGGGGATGAGCTCCTACAATGAGCAGTTCTTC

cdr3_length: 14
v_call: TRBV9
d_call: TRBD1
j_call: TRBJ1-4
clone_size: -
cdr3_aa: CASSAGTGGEKLFF
cdr3_nt: TGTGCCAGCAGCGCGGGGACAGGGGGTGAAAAACTGTTTTTT

cdr3_length: 15
v_call: TRBV2
d_call: -
j_call: TRBJ2-7
clone_size: -
cdr3_aa: CASSEQLANVNEQYF
cdr3_nt: TGTGCCAGCAGTGAGCAGCTAGCTAACGTCAACGAGCAGTACTTC

cdr3_length: 13
v_call: TRBV27
d_call: -
j_call: TRBJ2-7
clone_size: -
cdr3_aa: CASGVMLSYEQYF
cdr3_nt: TGTGCCAGCGGGGTGATGCTATCCTACGAGCAGTACTTC

cdr3_length: 13
v_call: TRBV6-6
d_call: -
j_call: TRBJ2-1
clone_size: -
cdr3_aa: CASEGGWTNEQFF
cdr3_nt: TGTGCCAGCGAGGGGGGTTGGACCAATGAGCAGTTCTTC

cdr3_length: 17
v_call: TRBV27
d_call: TRBD2
j_call: TRBJ2-3
clone_size: -
cdr3_aa: CASQPGTSGRVIKAQYF
cdr3_nt: TGTGCCAGCCAACCCGGGACTAGCGGGAGAGTCATTAAGGCGCAGTATTTT

cdr3_length: 16
v_call: TRBV7-8
d_call: TRBD2
j_call: TRBJ2-5
clone_size: -
cdr3_aa: CASSLGLAGLEATQYF
cdr3_nt: TGTGCCAGCAGCTTAGGCCTAGCGGGCCTCGAGGCCACCCAGTACTTC

cdr3_length: 15
v_call: TRBV28
d_call: -
j_call: TRBJ1-3
clone_size: once
cdr3_aa: CASSFDLYSGNTIYF
cdr3_nt: TGTGCCAGCAGTTTCGACCTCTACTCTGGAAACACCATATATTTT

cdr3_length: 15
v_call: TRBV6-6
d_call: -
j_call: TRBJ2-7
clone_size: -
cdr3_aa: CASSYSPGESYEQYF
cdr3_nt: TGTGCCAGCAGTTACTCACCAGGGGAATCCTACGAGCAGTACTTC

cdr3_length: 16
v_call: TRBV4-1
d_call: -
j_call: TRBJ1-2
clone_size: -
cdr3_aa: CASSPTPGTNYYGYTF
cdr3_nt: TGCGCCAGCAGCCCGACCCCCGGGACAAACTATTATGGCTACACCTTC

cdr3_length: 15
v_call: TRBV27
d_call: -
j_call: TRBJ1-2
clone_size: -
cdr3_aa: CASSLVGLANYGYTF
cdr3_nt: TGTGCCAGCAGTTTAGTGGGGTTAGCTAACTATGGCTACACCTTC

cdr3_length: 15
v_call: TRBV11-2
d_call: TRBD2
j_call: TRBJ2-5
clone_size: -
cdr3_aa: CASSLGGLAGETQYF
cdr3_nt: TGTGCCAGCAGCTTAGGCGGACTAGCGGGAGAGACCCAGTACTTC

cdr3_length: 12
v_call: TRBV28
d_call: -
j_call: TRBJ1-3
clone_size: -
cdr3_aa: CASSFTGNTIYF
cdr3_nt: TGTGCCAGCAGTTTTACAGGAAACACCATATATTTT

cdr3_length: 14
v_call: TRBV11-1
d_call: -
j_call: TRBJ2-1
clone_size: -
cdr3_aa: CASSLRSSYNEQFF
cdr3_nt: TGTGCCAGCAGCTTACGGAGCTCCTACAATGAGCAGTTCTTC

cdr3_length: 17
v_call: TRBV27
d_call: -
j_call: TRBJ2-7
clone_size: -
cdr3_aa: CASSLSISGGTAYEQYF
cdr3_nt: TGTGCCAGCAGTTTATCGATCAGCGGTGGTACAGCCTACGAGCAGTACTTC

cdr3_length: 16
v_call: TRBV7-9
d_call: TRBD1
j_call: TRBJ2-7
clone_size: -
cdr3_aa: CASQMQGAQGLYEQYF
cdr3_nt: TGTGCCAGCCAGATGCAGGGGGCTCAAGGTCTCTACGAGCAGTACTTC

cdr3_length: 12
v_call: TRBV28
d_call: -
j_call: TRBJ2-1
clone_size: -
cdr3_aa: CASSLREDEQFF
cdr3_nt: TGTGCCAGCAGTCTCAGGGAGGATGAGCAGTTCTTC

cdr3_length: 14
v_call: TRBV11-2
d_call: -
j_call: TRBJ2-1
clone_size: -
cdr3_aa: CASSLPLGDNEQFF
cdr3_nt: TGTGCCAGCAGCTTACCCCTAGGGGACAATGAGCAGTTCTTC

cdr3_length: 12
v_call: TRBV2
d_call: -
j_call: TRBJ2-1
clone_size: -
cdr3_aa: CASIGGLNEQFF
cdr3_nt: TGTGCCAGCATCGGAGGGTTAAATGAGCAGTTCTTC

cdr3_length: 12
v_call: TRBV27
d_call: -
j_call: TRBJ2-2
clone_size: few
cdr3_aa: CASSRRVGELFF
cdr3_nt: TGTGCCAGCAGTCGACGTGTCGGGGAGCTGTTTTTT

cdr3_length: 14
v_call: TRBV27
d_call: TRBD1
j_call: TRBJ1-1
clone_size: -
cdr3_aa: CASSYSGGGTEAFF
cdr3_nt: TGTGCCAGCAGTTATTCAGGGGGAGGGACTGAAGCTTTCTTT

cdr3_length: 15
v_call: TRBV29-1
d_call: -
j_call: TRBJ1-2
clone_size: -
cdr3_aa: CSVDGVGGIDYGYTF
cdr3_nt: TGCAGCGTTGATGGAGTCGGGGGAATAGACTATGGCTACACCTTC

cdr3_length: 12
v_call: TRBV29-1
d_call: -
j_call: TRBJ2-7
clone_size: -
cdr3_aa: CSVEASVNEQYF
cdr3_nt: TGCAGCGTTGAAGCTAGCGTTAACGAGCAGTACTTC

cdr3_length: 13
v_call: TRBV5-4
d_call: -
j_call: TRBJ2-7
clone_size: -
cdr3_aa: CASSFRPSYEQYF
cdr3_nt: TGTGCCAGCAGCTTTCGGCCCTCCTACGAGCAGTACTTC

cdr3_length: 16
v_call: TRBV5-8
d_call: TRBD1
j_call: TRBJ2-3
clone_size: -
cdr3_aa: CASSLGQGAIADTQYF
cdr3_nt: TGTGCCAGCAGCCTCGGACAGGGGGCGATAGCGGATACGCAGTATTTT

cdr3_length: 14
v_call: TRBV28
d_call: TRBD1
j_call: TRBJ2-7
clone_size: once
cdr3_aa: CASTSTGGSYEQYF
cdr3_nt: TGTGCCAGCACCTCGACAGGGGGCTCCTACGAGCAGTACTTC

cdr3_length: 15
v_call: TRBV4-1
d_call: TRBD2
j_call: TRBJ2-7
clone_size: -
cdr3_aa: CASSQTTSRWHEQYF
cdr3_nt: TGCGCCAGCAGCCAAACGACTAGCAGGTGGCACGAGCAGTACTTC

cdr3_length: 15
v_call: TRBV6-1
d_call: -
j_call: TRBJ1-5
clone_size: -
cdr3_aa: CASGTEDVGHQPQHF
cdr3_nt: TGTGCCAGCGGGACGGAAGACGTCGGTCATCAGCCCCAGCATTTT

cdr3_length: 16
v_call: TRBV2
d_call: -
j_call: TRBJ1-3
clone_size: -
cdr3_aa: CASSARDRYSGNTIYF
cdr3_nt: TGTGCCAGCAGTGCGCGTGACAGGTACTCTGGAAACACCATATATTTT

cdr3_length: 10
v_call: TRBV29-1
d_call: -
j_call: TRBJ2-7
clone_size: -
cdr3_aa: CSVDNGEQYF
cdr3_nt: TGCAGCGTTGATAATGGGGAGCAGTACTTC

cdr3_length: 14
v_call: TRBV25-1
d_call: -
j_call: TRBJ1-3
clone_size: -
cdr3_aa: CASSEFGSGNTIYF
cdr3_nt: TGTGCCAGCAGTGAATTTGGCTCTGGAAACACCATATATTTT

cdr3_length: 19
v_call: TRBV28
d_call: TRBD2
j_call: TRBJ2-7
clone_size: -
cdr3_aa: CASSPGGRWTSGTSYEQYF
cdr3_nt: TGTGCCAGCAGCCCTGGGGGGCGGTGGACTAGCGGGACCTCCTACGAGCAGTACTTC

cdr3_length: 15
v_call: TRBV5-4
d_call: -
j_call: TRBJ2-5
clone_size: -
cdr3_aa: CASSLASRARETQYF
cdr3_nt: TGTGCCAGCAGCTTGGCCAGCAGGGCACGAGAGACCCAGTACTTC

cdr3_length: 11
v_call: TRBV13
d_call: -
j_call: TRBJ2-7
clone_size: -
cdr3_aa: CASSKAGGQYF
cdr3_nt: TGTGCCAGCAGCAAGGCCGGGGGGCAGTACTTC

cdr3_length: 18
v_call: TRBV30
d_call: TRBD2
j_call: TRBJ2-5
clone_size: -
cdr3_aa: CAWSDHGTSGSMEETQYF
cdr3_nt: TGTGCCTGGAGCGACCATGGGACTAGCGGGAGTATGGAAGAGACCCAGTACTTC

cdr3_length: 13
v_call: TRBV5-4
d_call: -
j_call: TRBJ2-7
clone_size: -
cdr3_aa: CASSLGGYYEQYF
cdr3_nt: TGTGCCAGCAGCTTGGGCGGATACTACGAGCAGTACTTC

cdr3_length: 12
v_call: TRBV7-9
d_call: -
j_call: TRBJ1-5
clone_size: -
cdr3_aa: CASSLANQPQHF
cdr3_nt: TGTGCCAGCAGCTTAGCCAATCAGCCCCAGCATTTT

cdr3_length: 15
v_call: TRBV5-4
d_call: -
j_call: TRBJ2-1
clone_size: -
cdr3_aa: CASSLQADSYNEQFF
cdr3_nt: TGTGCCAGCAGCTTACAGGCGGACTCCTACAATGAGCAGTTCTTC

cdr3_length: 15
v_call: TRBV5-1
d_call: TRBD1
j_call: TRBJ2-1
clone_size: -
cdr3_aa: CASSLATGPRNEQFF
cdr3_nt: TGCGCCAGCAGCTTGGCGACAGGGCCCAGGAATGAGCAGTTCTTC

cdr3_length: 12
v_call: TRBV5-4
d_call: TRBD1
j_call: TRBJ1-2
clone_size: -
cdr3_aa: CASSSDRDGYTF
cdr3_nt: TGTGCCAGCAGCTCCGACAGGGATGGCTACACCTTC